This is a list of T cell receptor beta chains from one sample in a study of shared clonotypes between healthy human individuals. TCRdb's table, derived via immunoSEQ multiplex PCR, lists solely in-frame clones and lacks some. In the table there are 950,000 to 1,200,000 clones, 70% to 80% of which are singletons. Sequences were obtained from memory CD4+ T cells from PBMCs. The receptor set was obtained from a man younger than 35 in good health. Some clones in this sample may be carry-over from other donors' samples. The CDR3 runs from the conserved cysteine through the conserved F or W. Each record gives: clone size, D gene, V gene, J gene, CDR3 length, CDR3 protein, CDR3 DNA. The D gene is left open where the match is weak. A row's size may be missing; if present it is once, few, many or a size class.

clone size: .; D gene: .; V gene: TRBV5-1; J gene: TRBJ2-5; CDR3 length: 15; CDR3 protein: CASSLSGKGEETQYF; CDR3 DNA: TGCGCCAGCAGCTTGAGTGGTAAAGGGGAAGAGACCCAGTACTTC
clone size: .; D gene: TRBD1; V gene: TRBV6-1; J gene: TRBJ1-2; CDR3 length: 17; CDR3 protein: CASSDPGQGASSYGYTF; CDR3 DNA: TGTGCCAGCAGTGACCCGGGACAGGGGGCGTCTAGCTATGGCTACACCTTC
clone size: .; D gene: .; V gene: TRBV2; J gene: TRBJ1-1; CDR3 length: 14; CDR3 protein: CASSPTGVGTEAFF; CDR3 DNA: TGTGCCAGCAGTCCGACGGGTGTCGGGACTGAAGCTTTCTTT
clone size: .; D gene: .; V gene: TRBV7-8; J gene: TRBJ1-5; CDR3 length: 13; CDR3 protein: CASSSGGFQPQHF; CDR3 DNA: TGTGCCAGCAGCTCGGGGGGGTTTCAGCCCCAGCATTTT
clone size: few; D gene: TRBD1; V gene: TRBV18; J gene: TRBJ1-4; CDR3 length: 14; CDR3 protein: CASSRGQTNEKLFF; CDR3 DNA: TGTGCCAGCTCACGGGGACAGACTAATGAAAAACTGTTTTTT
clone size: .; D gene: .; V gene: TRBV7-9; J gene: TRBJ1-2; CDR3 length: 14; CDR3 protein: CASSPGQILYGYTF; CDR3 DNA: TGTGCCAGCAGCCCCGGACAGATCCTCTATGGCTACACCTTC
clone size: .; D gene: .; V gene: TRBV5-8; J gene: TRBJ1-5; CDR3 length: 16; CDR3 protein: CASSLVRSGSNQPQHF; CDR3 DNA: TGTGCCAGCAGCTTGGTTCGTTCAGGGAGCAATCAGCCCCAGCATTTT
clone size: .; D gene: TRBD1; V gene: TRBV20-1; J gene: TRBJ2-1; CDR3 length: 11; CDR3 protein: CSARRQGIYFF; CDR3 DNA: TGCAGTGCTAGAAGACAGGGGATCTACTTCTTC
clone size: once; D gene: TRBD1; V gene: TRBV5-1; J gene: TRBJ1-4; CDR3 length: 19; CDR3 protein: CASSLAVLSRDSGLEKLFF; CDR3 DNA: TGCGCCAGCAGCTTGGCCGTTTTGTCCCGGGACAGCGGGCTTGAAAAACTGTTTTTT
clone size: .; D gene: .; V gene: TRBV5-1; J gene: TRBJ2-7; CDR3 length: 14; CDR3 protein: CVSSLGPGANEQYF; CDR3 DNA: TGCGTCAGCAGCTTGGGTCCGGGGGCCAACGAGCAGTACTTC
clone size: .; D gene: .; V gene: TRBV18; J gene: TRBJ2-5; CDR3 length: 13; CDR3 protein: CASSPVGRETQYF; CDR3 DNA: TGTGCCAGCTCACCAGTGGGTAGGGAGACCCAGTACTTC
clone size: .; D gene: .; V gene: TRBV5-8; J gene: TRBJ2-7; CDR3 length: 14; CDR3 protein: CASPGWRGAYEQYF; CDR3 DNA: TGTGCCAGCCCCGGGTGGCGAGGGGCCTACGAGCAGTACTTC
clone size: .; D gene: TRBD1; V gene: TRBV6-6; J gene: TRBJ2-6; CDR3 length: 15; CDR3 protein: CASSTGDSGANVLTF; CDR3 DNA: TGTGCCAGCAGCACAGGGGACTCTGGGGCCAACGTCCTGACTTTC